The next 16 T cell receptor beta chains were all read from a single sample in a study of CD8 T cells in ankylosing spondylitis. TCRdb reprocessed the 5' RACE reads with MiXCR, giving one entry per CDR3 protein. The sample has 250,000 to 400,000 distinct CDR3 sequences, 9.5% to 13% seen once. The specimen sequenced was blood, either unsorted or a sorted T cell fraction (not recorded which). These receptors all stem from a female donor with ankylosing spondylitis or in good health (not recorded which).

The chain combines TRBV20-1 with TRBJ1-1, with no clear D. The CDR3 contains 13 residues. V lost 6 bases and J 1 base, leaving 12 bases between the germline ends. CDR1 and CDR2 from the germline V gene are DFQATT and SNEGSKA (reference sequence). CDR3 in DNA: TGCAGTGCAGCCCCTCCCCCGAACACTGAAGCTTTCTTT. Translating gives CSAAPPPNTEAFF.

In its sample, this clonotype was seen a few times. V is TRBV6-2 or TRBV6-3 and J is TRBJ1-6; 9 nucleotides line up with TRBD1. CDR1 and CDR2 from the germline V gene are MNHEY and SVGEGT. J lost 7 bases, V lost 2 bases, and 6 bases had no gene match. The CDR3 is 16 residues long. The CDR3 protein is CASSYPGQGRNSPLHF. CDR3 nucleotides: TGTGCCAGCAGTTACCCTGGACAGGGGAGGAATTCACCCCTCCACTTT.

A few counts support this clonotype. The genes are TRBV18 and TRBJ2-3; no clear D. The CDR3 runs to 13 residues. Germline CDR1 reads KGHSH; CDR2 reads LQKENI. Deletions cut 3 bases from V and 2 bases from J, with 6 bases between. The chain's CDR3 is CASSPLNTDTQYF. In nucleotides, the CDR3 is TGTGCCAGCTCACCGTTGAACACAGATACGCAGTATTTT. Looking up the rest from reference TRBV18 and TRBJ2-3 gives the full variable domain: NAGVMQNPRHLVRRRGQEARLRCSPMKGHSHVYWYRQLPEEGLKFMVYLQKENIIDESGMPKERFSAEFPKEGPSILRIQQVVRGDSAAYFCASSPLNTDTQYFGPGTRLTVL.

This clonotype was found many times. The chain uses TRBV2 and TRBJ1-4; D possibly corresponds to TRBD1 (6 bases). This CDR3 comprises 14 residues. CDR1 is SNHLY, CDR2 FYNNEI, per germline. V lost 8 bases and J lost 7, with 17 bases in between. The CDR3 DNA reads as TGTGCCAGCGCTAGGGGGGAGGTTCGTGAAAAACTGTTTTTT. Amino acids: CASARGEVREKLFF. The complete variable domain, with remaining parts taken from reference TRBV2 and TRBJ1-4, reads EPEVTQTPSHQVTQMGQEVILRCVPISNHLYFYWYRQILGQKVEFLVSFYNNEISEKSEIFDDQFSVERPDGSNFTLKIRSTKLEDSAMYFCASARGEVREKLFFGSGTQLSVL.

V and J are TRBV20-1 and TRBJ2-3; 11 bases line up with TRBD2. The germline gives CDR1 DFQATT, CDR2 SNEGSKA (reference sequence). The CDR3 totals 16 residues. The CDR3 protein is CTVPANIAGGPDTQYF. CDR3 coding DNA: TGCACTGTCCCGGCAAACATAGCGGGGGGGCCTGATACGCAGTATTTT.

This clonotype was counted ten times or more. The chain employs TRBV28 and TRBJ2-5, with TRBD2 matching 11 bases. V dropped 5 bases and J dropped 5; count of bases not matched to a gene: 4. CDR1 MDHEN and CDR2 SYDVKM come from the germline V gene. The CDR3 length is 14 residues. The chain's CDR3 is CASSIAGGYETQYF. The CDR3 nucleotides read TGTGCCAGCAGTATAGCGGGGGGGTACGAGACCCAGTACTTC.

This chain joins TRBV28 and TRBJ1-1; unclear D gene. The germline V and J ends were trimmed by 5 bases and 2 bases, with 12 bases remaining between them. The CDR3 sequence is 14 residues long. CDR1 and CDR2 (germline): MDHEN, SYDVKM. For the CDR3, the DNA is TGTGCCAGCAGTGCCTACCACCCCAACACTGAAGCTTTCTTT. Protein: CASSAYHPNTEAFF.

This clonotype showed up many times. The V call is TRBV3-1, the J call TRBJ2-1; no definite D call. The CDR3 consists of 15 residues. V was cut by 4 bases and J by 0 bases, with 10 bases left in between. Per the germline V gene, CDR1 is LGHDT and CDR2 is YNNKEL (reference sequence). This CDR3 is CASSPLGSSYNEQFF. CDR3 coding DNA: TGTGCCAGCAGCCCCTTGGGAAGCTCCTACAATGAGCAGTTCTTC.

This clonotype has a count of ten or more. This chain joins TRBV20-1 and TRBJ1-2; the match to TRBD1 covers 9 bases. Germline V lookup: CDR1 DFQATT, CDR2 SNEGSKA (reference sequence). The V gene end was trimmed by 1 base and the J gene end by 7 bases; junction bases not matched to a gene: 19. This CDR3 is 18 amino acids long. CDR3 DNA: TGCAGTGCTAGAGCGCGAGACTCACAGGGGGCGCGGTGGTCTGGCTACACCTTC. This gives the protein CSARARDSQGARWSGYTF.

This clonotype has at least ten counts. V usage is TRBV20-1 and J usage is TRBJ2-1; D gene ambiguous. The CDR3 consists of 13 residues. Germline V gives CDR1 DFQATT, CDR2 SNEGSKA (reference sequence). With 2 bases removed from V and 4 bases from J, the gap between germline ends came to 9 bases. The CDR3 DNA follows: TGCAGTGCTAGACAGGTGGGATACAATGAGCAGTTCTTC. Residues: CSARQVGYNEQFF.

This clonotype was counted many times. The DNA for the CDR3 is TGTGCCAGCAGCTTAGCGGGAAGGGTCAATGAGCAGTTCTTC. This codes for CASSLAGRVNEQFF. The chain joins TRBV11-3 to TRBJ2-1, with D possibly matching TRBD2 (5 bases). The CDR3 covers 14 residues. V lost 1 base, J lost 6 bases, and 10 bases lay in between. The V gene's germline CDR1 is SGHNT and CDR2 YENEEA.

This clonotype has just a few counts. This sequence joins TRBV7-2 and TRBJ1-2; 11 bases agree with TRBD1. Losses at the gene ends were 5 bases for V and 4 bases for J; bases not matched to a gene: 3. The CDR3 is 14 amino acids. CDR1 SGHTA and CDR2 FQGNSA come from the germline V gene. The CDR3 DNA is TGTGCCAGCAGCGTAGGGACAGGGGGCTATGGCTACACCTTC. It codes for CASSVGTGGYGYTF. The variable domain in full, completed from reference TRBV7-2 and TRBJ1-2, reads GAGVSQSPSNKVTEKGKDVELRCDPISGHTALYWYRQSLGQGLEFLIYFQGNSAPDKSGLPSDRFSAERTGGSVSTLTIQRTQQEDSAVYLCASSVGTGGYGYTFGSGTRLTVV.

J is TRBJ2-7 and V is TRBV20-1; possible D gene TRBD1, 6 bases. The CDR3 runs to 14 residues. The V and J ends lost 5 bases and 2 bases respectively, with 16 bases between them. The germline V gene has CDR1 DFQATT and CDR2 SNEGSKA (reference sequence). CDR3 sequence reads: CSAGGQGPTYEQYF. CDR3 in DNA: TGCAGTGCTGGTGGGCAGGGGCCAACCTACGAGCAGTACTTC.

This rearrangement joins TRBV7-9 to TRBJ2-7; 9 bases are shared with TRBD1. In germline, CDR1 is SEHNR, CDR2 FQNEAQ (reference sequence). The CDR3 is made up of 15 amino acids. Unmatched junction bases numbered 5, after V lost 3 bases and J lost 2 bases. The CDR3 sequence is CASSFGRQGAYEQYF. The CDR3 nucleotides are TGTGCCAGCAGCTTCGGGAGACAGGGGGCCTACGAGCAGTACTTC.

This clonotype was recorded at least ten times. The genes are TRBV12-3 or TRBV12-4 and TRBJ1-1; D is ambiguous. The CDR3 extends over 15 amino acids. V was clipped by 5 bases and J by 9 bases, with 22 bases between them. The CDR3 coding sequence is TGTGCCAGCAGTCCCCCCGGCACGCGCATTGCTAAAGCTTTCTTT. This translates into CASSPPGTRIAKAFF.

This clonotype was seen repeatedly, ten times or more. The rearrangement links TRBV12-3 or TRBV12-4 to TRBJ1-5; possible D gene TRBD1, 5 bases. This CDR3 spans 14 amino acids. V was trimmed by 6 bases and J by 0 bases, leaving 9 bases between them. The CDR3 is CASRIDSSNQPQHF. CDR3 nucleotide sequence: TGTGCCAGCAGGATCGACAGTAGCAATCAGCCCCAGCATTTT.